This T cell receptor beta chain was obtained from a study of shared clonotypes between healthy human individuals. The study's findings and limits: Naive subsets typically showed greater estimated richness than memory subsets. Rarefaction demonstrated incomplete sorted-subset sequencing despite large depth.

This CDR3 region has 11 residues. The germline CDR1 and CDR2 sequences are DFQATT and SNEGSKA (reference sequence). Trimming shortened V by 0 bases and J by 12 bases, and 9 bases separated the two germline ends. Libraries were prepared by immunoSEQ multiplex PCR; TCRdb keeps only in-frame clonotypes and omits some of them. The data hold around 1.6 million clones, with 98% observed a single time. Comment on this clone: The target antigen is unknown.

This TCR was recovered from a man aged 30 to 39 in good health. The sequenced sample was naive CD4+ T cells sorted from blood. Subset specified: CD45RA+ positively selected. The V gene is TRBV20-1, the J gene TRBJ2-1; D is possibly TRBD1 or TRBD2 (5 bases each). The CDR3 DNA follows: TGCAGTGCTAGAGACCGGGACGGGCAGTTCTTC. It yields the protein CSARDRDGQFF.